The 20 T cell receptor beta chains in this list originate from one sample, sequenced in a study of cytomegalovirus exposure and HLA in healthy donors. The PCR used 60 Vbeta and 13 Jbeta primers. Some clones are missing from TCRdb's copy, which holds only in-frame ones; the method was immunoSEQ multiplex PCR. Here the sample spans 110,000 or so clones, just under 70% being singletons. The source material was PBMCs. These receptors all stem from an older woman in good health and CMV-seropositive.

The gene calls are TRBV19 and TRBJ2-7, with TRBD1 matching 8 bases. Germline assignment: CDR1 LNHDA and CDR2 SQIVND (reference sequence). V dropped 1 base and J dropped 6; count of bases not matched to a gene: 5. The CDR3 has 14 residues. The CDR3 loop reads CASSIADRASEQYF. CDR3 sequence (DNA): TGTGCCAGTAGTATAGCGGACAGGGCGAGCGAGCAGTACTTC.

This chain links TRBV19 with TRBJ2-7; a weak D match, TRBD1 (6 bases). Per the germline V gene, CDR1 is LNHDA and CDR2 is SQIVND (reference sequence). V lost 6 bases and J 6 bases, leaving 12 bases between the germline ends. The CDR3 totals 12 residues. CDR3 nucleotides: TGTGCCAGTAGCCCAGACAGGTTCGAGCAGTACTTC. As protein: CASSPDRFEQYF.

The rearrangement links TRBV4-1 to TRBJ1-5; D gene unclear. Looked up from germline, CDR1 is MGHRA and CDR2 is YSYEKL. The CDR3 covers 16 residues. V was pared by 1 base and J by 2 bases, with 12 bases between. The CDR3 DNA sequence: TGCGCCAGCAGCCAAGCTTCATTTTTAGGCAATCAGCCCCAGCATTTT. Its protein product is CASSQASFLGNQPQHF.

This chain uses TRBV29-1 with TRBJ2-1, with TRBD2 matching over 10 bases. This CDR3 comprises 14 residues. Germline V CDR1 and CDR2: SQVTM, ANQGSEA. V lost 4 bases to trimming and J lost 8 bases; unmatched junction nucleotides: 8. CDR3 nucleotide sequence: TGCAGCGTTGCAACTAGCGGGACCGATTATGAGCAGTTCTTC. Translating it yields CSVATSGTDYEQFF.

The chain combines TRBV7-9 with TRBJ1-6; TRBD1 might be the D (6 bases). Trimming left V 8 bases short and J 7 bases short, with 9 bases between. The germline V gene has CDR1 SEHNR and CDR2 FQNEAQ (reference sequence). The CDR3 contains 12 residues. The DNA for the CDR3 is TGTGCCAGCGGGGGCCTCAATTCACCCCTCCACTTT. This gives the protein CASGGLNSPLHF.

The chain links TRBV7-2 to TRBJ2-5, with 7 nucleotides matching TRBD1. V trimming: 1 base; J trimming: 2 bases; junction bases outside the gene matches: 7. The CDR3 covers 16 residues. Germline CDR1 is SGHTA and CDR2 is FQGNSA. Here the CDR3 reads CASSLEGQSPQETQYF. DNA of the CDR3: TGTGCCAGCAGCTTAGAGGGACAGAGTCCACAAGAGACCCAGTACTTC.

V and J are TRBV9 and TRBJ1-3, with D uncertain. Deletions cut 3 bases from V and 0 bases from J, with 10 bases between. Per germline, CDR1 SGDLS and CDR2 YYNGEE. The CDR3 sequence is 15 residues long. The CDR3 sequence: CASSDAGSSGNTIYF. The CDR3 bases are TGTGCCAGCAGCGACGCAGGTTCCTCTGGAAACACCATATATTTT.

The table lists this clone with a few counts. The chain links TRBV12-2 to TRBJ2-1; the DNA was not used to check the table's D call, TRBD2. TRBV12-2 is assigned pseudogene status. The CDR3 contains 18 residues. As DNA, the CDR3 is TGTGCAAGTCGCTTAGGGGAATGTAAGCGGGGGGACCACAATGAGCAGTTCTTC. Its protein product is CASRLGECKRGDHNEQFF.

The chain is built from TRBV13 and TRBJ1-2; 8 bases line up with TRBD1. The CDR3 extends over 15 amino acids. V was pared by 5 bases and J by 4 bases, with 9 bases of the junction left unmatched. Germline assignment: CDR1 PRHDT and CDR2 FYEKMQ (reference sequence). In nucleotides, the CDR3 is TGTGCCAGCAGCGGGAAGGACAGGGAGATCTATGGCTACACCTTC. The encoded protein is CASSGKDREIYGYTF.

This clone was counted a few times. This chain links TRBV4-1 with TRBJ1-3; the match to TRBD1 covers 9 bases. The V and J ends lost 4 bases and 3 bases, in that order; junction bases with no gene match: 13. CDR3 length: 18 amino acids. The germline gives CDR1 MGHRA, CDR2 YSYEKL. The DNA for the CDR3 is TGCGCCAGCAGCCCTATCTCAAGGGGACAGGGCGTTGGAAACACCATATATTTT. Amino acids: CASSPISRGQGVGNTIYF.

The CDR3 DNA sequence: TGTGCCTGGAGTGTGACGGGGGGCACAGATACGCAGTATTTT. Translation gives CAWSVTGGTDTQYF. V usage is TRBV30 and J usage is TRBJ2-3, with a tentative D call TRBD2 (6 bases). Germline lookup yields CDR1 GTSNPN and CDR2 SVGIG (reference sequence). CDR3 size: 14 residues. V dropped 0 bases and J dropped 1 base, with 8 bases sitting between them.

Here the CDR3 DNA reads TGTGCCAGCAGCTTGGTGGACGGGGGGGGCAAGACCCAGTACTTC. The encoded protein is CASSLVDGGGKTQYF. This rearrangement joins TRBV5-6 to TRBJ2-5; 8 nucleotides match TRBD2. CDR3 length: 15 residues. Germline values: CDR1 SGHDT, CDR2 YYEEEE. The ends lost 0 bases at V and 6 bases at J; junction bases unmatched: 7.

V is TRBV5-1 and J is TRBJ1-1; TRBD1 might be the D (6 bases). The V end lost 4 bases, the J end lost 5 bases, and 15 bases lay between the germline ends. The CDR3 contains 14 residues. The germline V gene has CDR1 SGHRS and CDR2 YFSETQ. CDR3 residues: CASSPLAGATEAFF. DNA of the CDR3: TGCGCCAGCAGCCCTCTGGCAGGGGCAACTGAAGCTTTCTTT.

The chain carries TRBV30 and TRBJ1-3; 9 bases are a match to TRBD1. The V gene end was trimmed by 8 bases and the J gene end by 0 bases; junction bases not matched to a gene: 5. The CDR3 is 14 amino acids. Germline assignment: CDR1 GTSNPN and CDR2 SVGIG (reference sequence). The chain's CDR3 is CATGGGLSGNTIYF. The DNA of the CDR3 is TGTGCCACAGGGGGCGGCCTCTCTGGAAACACCATATATTTT.

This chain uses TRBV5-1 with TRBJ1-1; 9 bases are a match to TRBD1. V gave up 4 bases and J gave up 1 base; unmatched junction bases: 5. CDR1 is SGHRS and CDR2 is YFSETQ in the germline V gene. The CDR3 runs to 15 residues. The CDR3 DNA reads TGCGCCAGCAGCGGCGAACAGGGGGCGAACACTGAAGCTTTCTTT. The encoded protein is CASSGEQGANTEAFF.

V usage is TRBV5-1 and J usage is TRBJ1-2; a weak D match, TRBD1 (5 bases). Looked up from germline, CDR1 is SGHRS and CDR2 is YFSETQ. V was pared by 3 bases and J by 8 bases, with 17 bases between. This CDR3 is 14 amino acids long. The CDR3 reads CASSSDLRPGGYTF. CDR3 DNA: TGCGCCAGCAGCTCCGATTTGAGGCCAGGGGGCTACACCTTC.

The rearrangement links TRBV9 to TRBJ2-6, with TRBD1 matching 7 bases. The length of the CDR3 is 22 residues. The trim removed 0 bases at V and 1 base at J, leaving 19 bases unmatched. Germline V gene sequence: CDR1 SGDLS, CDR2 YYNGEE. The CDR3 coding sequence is TGTGCCAGCAGCGTAGAACGATGGGGGATGGGGACAGCAGATTCTGGGGCCAACGTCCTGACTTTC. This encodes CASSVERWGMGTADSGANVLTF.

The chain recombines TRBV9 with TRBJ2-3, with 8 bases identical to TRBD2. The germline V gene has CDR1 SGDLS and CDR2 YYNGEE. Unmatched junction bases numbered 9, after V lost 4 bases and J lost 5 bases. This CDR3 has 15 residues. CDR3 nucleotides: TGTGCCAGCAGCCTATCAGCGGGGGTCCAAGATACGCAGTATTTT. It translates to CASSLSAGVQDTQYF.

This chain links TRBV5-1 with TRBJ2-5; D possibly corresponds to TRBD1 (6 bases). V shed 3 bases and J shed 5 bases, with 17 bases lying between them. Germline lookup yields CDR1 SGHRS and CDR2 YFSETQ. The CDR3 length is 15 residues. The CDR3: CASSSPRGAAETQYF. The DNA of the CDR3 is TGCGCCAGCAGCTCCCCCAGGGGAGCAGCCGAGACCCAGTACTTC. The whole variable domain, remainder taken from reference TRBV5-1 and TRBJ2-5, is KAGVTQTPRYLIKTRGQQVTLSCSPISGHRSVSWYQQTPGQGLQFLFEYFSETQRNKGNFPGRFSGRQFSNSRSEMNVSTLELGDSALYLCASSSPRGAAETQYFGPGTRLLVL.

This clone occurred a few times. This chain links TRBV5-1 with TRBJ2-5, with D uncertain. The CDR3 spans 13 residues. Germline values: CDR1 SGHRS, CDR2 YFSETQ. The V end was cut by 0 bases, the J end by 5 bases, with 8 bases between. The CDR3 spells CASSLAWRETQYF. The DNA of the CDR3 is TGCGCCAGCAGCTTGGCCTGGCGGGAGACCCAGTACTTC.